What follows are 30 T cell receptor beta chains derived from one specimen sequenced in a study of T cell changes during pregnancy in multiple sclerosis. Assay: immunoSEQ multiplex PCR; the TCRdb copy retains only in-frame clones and omits some. The profile covers 50,000 to 65,000 clones, with around 93% appearing a single time and roughly 3.1% taken by the ten largest. Sequenced here: CD8+ T cells from peripheral blood mononuclear cells, sampled in the second trimester of pregnancy. The source of these receptors is a female donor with multiple sclerosis, enrolled in a pregnancy study.

The gene calls are TRBV6-5 and TRBJ2-1; D is unresolved. This CDR3 has 14 residues. Per germline, CDR1 MNHEY and CDR2 SVGAGI. Between the trimmed V and J ends, which lost 8 bases and 3 bases, there was a span of 14 bases. The CDR3 loop is CASSTSERYNEQFF. CDR3 DNA: TGTGCCAGCTCCACATCGGAGCGCTACAATGAGCAGTTCTTC.

V is TRBV29-1 and J is TRBJ1-1; 7 nucleotides align to TRBD1. V was clipped by 3 bases and J by 3 bases; unmatched bases: 7. The CDR3 extends over 14 amino acids. Germline V lookup: CDR1 SQVTM, CDR2 ANQGSEA. The CDR3 DNA is TGCAGCGTTGAGGGTGGCAGGGGGGACACTGAAGCTTTCTTT. The encoded protein is CSVEGGRGDTEAFF.

The table lists this clone with a few counts. This chain joins TRBV15 and TRBJ1-1, with D maybe TRBD1 (5 bases). Germline V CDR1 and CDR2: LNHNV, YYDKDF (reference sequence). Trimming pared 0 bases from V and 6 bases from J, leaving 8 bases between. This CDR3 comprises 13 residues. CDR3 residues: CATSRDRGSEAFF. Written as DNA, the CDR3 is TGTGCCACCAGCAGAGATCGGGGGTCTGAAGCTTTCTTT.

The rearrangement uses TRBV11-2 and TRBJ2-3; 11 bases are shared with TRBD1. Germline values: CDR1 SGHAT, CDR2 FQNNGV. The CDR3 covers 18 residues. V dropped 1 base and J dropped 2; count of bases not matched to a gene: 8. The CDR3 DNA sequence: TGTGCCAGCAGCTTAGCCGGGACAGGGGGAGCTTACACAGATACGCAGTATTTT. As protein: CASSLAGTGGAYTDTQYF.

The rearrangement uses TRBV27 and TRBJ1-5; 8 bases are a match to TRBD1. The germline CDR1 and CDR2 sequences are MNHEY and SMNVEV (reference sequence). V shed 7 bases and J 6 bases; nucleotides not matched to a gene: 2. This CDR3 contains 12 residues. In DNA form, the CDR3 reads TGTGCCAGCAAACAGGGGGGTCAGCCCCAGCATTTT. Its protein product is CASKQGGQPQHF.

This chain uses TRBV28 with TRBJ2-3; 11 bases are a match to TRBD2. Per the germline V gene, CDR1 is MDHEN and CDR2 is SYDVKM. Losses at the gene ends were 7 bases for V and 0 bases for J; bases not matched to a gene: 3. This CDR3 comprises 15 residues. CDR3 residues: CASIRTSGSTDTQYF. The CDR3, as DNA: TGTGCCAGCATACGGACTAGCGGGAGCACAGATACGCAGTATTTT.

V gene TRBV4-1 combines with J gene TRBJ1-6, with D perhaps TRBD1 (5 bases). Trimming removed 4 bases from V and 7 bases from J, with 20 bases in between. This CDR3 has 17 residues. Germline CDR1 is MGHRA and CDR2 is YSYEKL. In DNA, the CDR3 is TGCGCCAGCAGCCCGCTCGGGCAGGGCGGCTTCAATTCACCCCTCCACTTT. Protein: CASSPLGQGGFNSPLHF.

This chain joins TRBV7-8 and TRBJ2-4; 9 nucleotides align to TRBD1. Trimming took 4 bases from V and 8 from J; bases not matched to a gene: 12. This CDR3 comprises 16 residues. The V gene's germline CDR1 is SGHVS and CDR2 FQNEAQ. The CDR3 coding sequence is TGTGCCAGCAGCTCCCGGGACAGGGAGGAGGGACACATTCAGTACTTC. Amino acid sequence: CASSSRDREEGHIQYF.

CDR3 bases: TGCGCCAGCAGCCAAGTCATTAGCGGAAACACAGATACGCAGTATTTT. Protein product: CASSQVISGNTDTQYF. The rearrangement joins TRBV4-1 to TRBJ2-3, with D maybe TRBD2 (6 bases). The CDR3 is 16 amino acids. Germline values: CDR1 MGHRA, CDR2 YSYEKL. V shed 1 base and J shed 2 bases, with 13 bases lying between them.

This clone was detected once. The chain is built from TRBV6-6 and TRBJ2-3; D is possibly TRBD2 (7 bases). Trimming cost V 6 bases and J 1 base, with 17 bases left between them. The germline V gene encodes CDR1 MNHNY and CDR2 SVGAGI (reference sequence). The CDR3 is made up of 16 amino acids. CDR3 DNA sequence: TGTGCCAGCAGCCTTCGGGGGGCATCTGGCACAGATACGCAGTATTTT. It is translated as CASSLRGASGTDTQYF.

The chain has TRBV4-1 and TRBJ1-1, with 8 nucleotides matching TRBD1. Per germline, CDR1 MGHRA and CDR2 YSYEKL. This CDR3 contains 16 residues. The V segment lost 1 base and the J segment 4 bases; nucleotides outside the gene matches: 8. This chain's CDR3 is CASSQAGFTGGTEAFF. The CDR3 nucleotides read TGCGCCAGCAGCCAAGCAGGGTTTACAGGGGGCACTGAAGCTTTCTTT.

The rearrangement links TRBV2 to TRBJ2-6, with 9 positions matching TRBD1. This CDR3 region has 17 residues. With V trimmed by 3 bases and J by 1 base, 4 bases remained unmatched. Per germline, CDR1 SNHLY and CDR2 FYNNEI. In DNA form, the CDR3 reads TGTGCCAGCAGTGACGGGACAGGGAGGTCTGGGGCCAACGTCCTGACTTTC. Protein product: CASSDGTGRSGANVLTF.

This chain links TRBV19 with TRBJ2-7, with 9 bases lining up with TRBD1. V dropped 3 bases and J dropped 4; count of bases not matched to a gene: 4. Germline V lookup: CDR1 LNHDA, CDR2 SQIVND (reference sequence). This CDR3 spans 14 amino acids. Written as DNA, the CDR3 is TGTGCCAGTAGTATCGGGACAGGGTTTTACGAGCAGTACTTC. This sequence encodes CASSIGTGFYEQYF.

The CDR3 protein is CASSSPDIGSRTNEKLFF. CDR3 in DNA: TGTGCCAGCAGCTCTCCTGACATTGGGAGTCGCACTAATGAAAAACTGTTTTTT. The V gene is TRBV7-9, the J gene TRBJ1-4; D call uncertain. V lost 4 bases, J lost 2 bases, and 20 bases lay in between. The CDR3 spans 18 residues. Germline V gives CDR1 SEHNR, CDR2 FQNEAQ (reference sequence).

This chain uses TRBV2 with TRBJ2-7; TRBD2 agrees at 15 bases. This CDR3 has 14 amino acids. V lost 6 bases to trimming and J lost 4 bases; unmatched junction nucleotides: 1. Germline assignment: CDR1 SNHLY and CDR2 FYNNEI. CDR3 nucleotides: TGTGCCAGCAGGGGGACTAGCGGGAGGTACGAGCAGTACTTC. Translation gives CASRGTSGRYEQYF.

This chain uses TRBV6-1 with TRBJ2-5; 9 nucleotides line up with TRBD2. The V segment lost 3 bases and the J segment 4 bases; nucleotides outside the gene matches: 9. The germline CDR1 and CDR2 sequences are MNHNS and SASEGT. The CDR3 is 16 amino acids. CDR3 sequence: CASSDHGLASRETQYF. The CDR3 DNA reads TGTGCCAGCAGTGACCACGGACTAGCGAGTCGAGAGACCCAGTACTTC.

V and J are TRBV5-4 and TRBJ1-1; 8 positions agree with TRBD1. Germline V gene lookup returns CDR1 SGHNT and CDR2 YYREEE (reference sequence). With V trimmed by 4 bases and J by 1 base, 6 bases remained unmatched. The CDR3 contains 15 residues. The CDR3 bases are TGTGCCAGCAGCCTTATAACAGGGGGGAACACTGAAGCTTTCTTT. Translated: CASSLITGGNTEAFF.

The chain carries TRBV28 and TRBJ2-7, with TRBD1 matching over 12 bases. Germline CDR1 MDHEN, CDR2 SYDVKM. Trimming took 5 bases from V and 0 from J; bases not matched to a gene: 8. The CDR3 totals 17 residues. The CDR3 sequence is CASSTGTGGLSSYEQYF. The CDR3 coding sequence is TGTGCCAGCAGTACCGGGACAGGGGGCCTAAGCTCCTACGAGCAGTACTTC. Full variable domain (remainder filled in from reference TRBV28 and TRBJ2-7): DVKVTQSSRYLVKRTGEKVFLECVQDMDHENMFWYRQDPGLGLRLIYFSYDVKMKEKGDIPEGYSVSREKKERFSLILESASTNQTSMYLCASSTGTGGLSSYEQYFGPGTRLTVT.

The chain recombines TRBV27 with TRBJ2-1; no clear D gene. V was trimmed by 5 bases and J by 1 base, leaving 6 bases between them. The CDR3 is 13 amino acids. Germline V gives CDR1 MNHEY, CDR2 SMNVEV (reference sequence). Here the CDR3 reads CASSLASYNEQFF. CDR3 bases: TGTGCCAGCAGTCTCGCGTCCTACAATGAGCAGTTCTTC.

The CDR3 sequence is CASSFRARVDEQYF. For the CDR3, the DNA is TGTGCCAGCAGCTTCAGGGCACGAGTGGACGAGCAGTACTTC. V gene TRBV5-6 combines with J gene TRBJ2-7, with a tentative D call TRBD1 (5 bases). The ends were cut back, 2 bases at V and 5 bases at J, with 14 bases in the middle. Per germline, CDR1 SGHDT and CDR2 YYEEEE. The length of the CDR3 is 14 residues.

The chain has TRBV27 and TRBJ2-3; 7 nucleotides agree with TRBD1. Germline lookup yields CDR1 MNHEY and CDR2 SMNVEV (reference sequence). This CDR3 contains 14 residues. V was pared by 7 bases and J by 1 base, with 5 bases of the junction left unmatched. CDR3 loop: CASTLGGGTDTQYF. For the CDR3, the DNA is TGTGCCAGCACCTTAGGGGGCGGCACAGATACGCAGTATTTT.

The rearrangement links TRBV9 to TRBJ2-7; 11 bases line up with TRBD2. Germline assignment: CDR1 SGDLS and CDR2 YYNGEE. V was clipped by 4 bases and J by 2 bases; unmatched bases: 5. This CDR3 contains 15 residues. The CDR3 nucleotides read TGTGCCAGCAGCCTCCGTAGCGGGAGGGCCTACGAGCAGTACTTC. Translating gives CASSLRSGRAYEQYF. Full variable domain (remainder filled in from reference TRBV9 and TRBJ2-7): DSGVTQTPKHLITATGQRVTLRCSPRSGDLSVYWYQQSLDQGLQFLIQYYNGEERAKGNILERFSAQQFPDLHSELNLSSLELGDSALYFCASSLRSGRAYEQYFGPGTRLTVT.

This chain uses TRBV10-1 with TRBJ2-2; D is perhaps TRBD2 (6 bases). Germline CDR1 is WNHNN and CDR2 is SYGVQD (reference sequence). Trimming removed 0 bases from V and 2 bases from J, with 16 bases in between. The CDR3 is made up of 18 amino acids. CDR3 in DNA: TGCGCCAGCAGTGAGTCTCCAATCGGACTATTAAACACCGGGGAGCTGTTTTTT. Its translation is CASSESPIGLLNTGELFF.

CDR3 nucleotide sequence: TGCGCCAGCAGCTTGGAACAGCAAGAGACCCAGTACTTC. It yields the protein CASSLEQQETQYF. This chain joins TRBV5-1 and TRBJ2-5; D unresolved. The V gene's germline CDR1 is SGHRS and CDR2 YFSETQ. The length of the CDR3 is 13 residues. V lost 0 bases and J lost 2, with 5 bases in between.

The chain links TRBV6-5 to TRBJ1-1, with D hard to call. This CDR3 contains 16 residues. CDR1 and CDR2 from the germline V gene are MNHEY and SVGAGI. V was shortened by 0 bases and J by 5 bases, with 16 bases between the two germline ends. DNA for the CDR3: TGTGCCAGCAGTTACTCCCCAGGACTGCTTGGGACTGAAGCTTTCTTT. It codes for CASSYSPGLLGTEAFF.

The genes are TRBV10-2 and TRBJ1-1; 9 bases agree with TRBD1. CDR3 length: 14 amino acids. V lost 6 bases and J lost 8; bases outside the gene matches: 10. Germline V lookup: CDR1 WSHSY, CDR2 SAAADI. The CDR3 loop is CASRPSGTGLEAFF. The CDR3 nucleotides are TGCGCCAGCAGGCCCTCCGGGACAGGGCTCGAAGCTTTCTTT.

The chain has TRBV28 and TRBJ2-5, with D tentatively TRBD1 (6 bases). Germline CDR1 MDHEN, CDR2 SYDVKM. V was shortened by 4 bases and J by 2 bases, with 14 bases between the two germline ends. The length of the CDR3 is 15 residues. CDR3 DNA: TGTGCCAGCAGTTCGTACAGGGTAATACAAGAGACCCAGTACTTC. Translating it yields CASSSYRVIQETQYF.

In this sample, this clone turned up once. V gene TRBV27 combines with J gene TRBJ2-5; 7 nucleotides agree with TRBD2. V lost 4 bases to trimming and J lost 4 bases; unmatched junction nucleotides: 9. This CDR3 spans 15 amino acids. Germline CDR1 is MNHEY and CDR2 is SMNVEV (reference sequence). The CDR3 DNA reads TGTGCCAGCAGTTCCGGGGGGAGGCGGCGAGAGACCCAGTACTTC. Protein: CASSSGGRRRETQYF.

The CDR3 loop reads CASSTGTGGTEQYF. The DNA for the CDR3 is TGTGCCAGCAGTACCGGGACAGGCGGGACGGAGCAGTACTTC. The chain carries TRBV5-6 and TRBJ2-7, with 8 bases that match TRBD1. The CDR3 is made up of 14 amino acids. Looked up from germline, CDR1 is SGHDT and CDR2 is YYEEEE. V shed 5 bases, J shed 7 bases, and the junction held 11 bases outside the gene matches.

The J gene is TRBJ2-4, the V gene TRBV5-4, with D possibly TRBD1 on 5 matching bases. Germline lookup yields CDR1 SGHNT and CDR2 YYREEE (reference sequence). The CDR3 sequence is 13 residues long. V shed 3 bases and J shed 7 bases, with 11 bases lying between them. For the CDR3, the DNA is TGTGCCAGCAGCTGGGGCGTGGGGAACATTCAGTACTTC. It codes for CASSWGVGNIQYF.